The 12 T cell receptor beta chains below come from one sample, sequenced in a study of blood T cell repertoires in COVID-19. Some clones are missing from TCRdb's copy, which holds only in-frame ones; the method was immunoSEQ multiplex PCR. There are a few hundred thousand clones in the sample; more than 70% occur only once, and 1% lies in the top ten. The sequencing sample was made of PBMCs or T cells enriched from blood (not recorded which). The receptors shown here come from a woman in her thirties who had been exposed to COVID-19.

This sequence joins TRBV5-1 and TRBJ2-7; TRBD1 aligns across 8 bases. CDR3 length: 15 residues. Germline V gene data show CDR1 as SGHRS and CDR2 as YFSETQ. With V trimmed by 4 bases and J by 2 bases, 8 bases remained unmatched. CDR3 nucleotide sequence: TGCGCCAGCAGCCTACGGACAGGGATAACCTACGAGCAGTACTTC. As protein: CASSLRTGITYEQYF. Full variable domain (missing parts from reference TRBV5-1 and TRBJ2-7): KAGVTQTPRYLIKTRGQQVTLSCSPISGHRSVSWYQQTPGQGLQFLFEYFSETQRNKGNFPGRFSGRQFSNSRSEMNVSTLELGDSALYLCASSLRTGITYEQYFGPGTRLTVT.

The rearrangement joins TRBV28 to TRBJ1-4; D uncertain. V dropped 6 bases and J dropped 3 bases, with 14 bases sitting between them. In germline, CDR1 is MDHEN, CDR2 SYDVKM. The CDR3 is made up of 15 amino acids. The CDR3 nucleotides are TGTGCCAGCAGCCCCATGCGGAGTTCTAATGAAAAACTGTTTTTT. It codes for CASSPMRSSNEKLFF.

The V and J genes are TRBV9 and TRBJ1-2, with D uncertain. Trimming left V 0 bases short and J 1 base short, with 13 bases between. The CDR3 runs to 16 residues. Germline CDR1 and CDR2: SGDLS and YYNGEE. The CDR3 coding sequence is TGTGCCAGCAGCGTAGTCGAGGCAGCCTATAACTATGGCTACACCTTC. This encodes CASSVVEAAYNYGYTF.

This rearrangement joins TRBV29-1 to TRBJ1-1; the match to TRBD1 covers 9 bases. The CDR3 is made up of 12 amino acids. J was trimmed by 4 bases and V by 7 bases; bases with no gene match: 4. CDR1 is SQVTM, CDR2 ANQGSEA, per germline. The CDR3 reads CSARTGATEAFF. The CDR3 DNA reads as TGCAGCGCCAGGACAGGGGCCACTGAAGCTTTCTTT.

This chain uses TRBV7-9 with TRBJ2-5; TRBD1 matches 10 bases. The CDR3 extends over 16 amino acids. Trimming at V came to 5 bases and at J to 0 bases, leaving 6 bases not matched to a gene. Looked up from germline, CDR1 is SEHNR and CDR2 is FQNEAQ (reference sequence). The CDR3 loop reads CASSSGTGEYQETQYF. CDR3 nucleotide sequence: TGTGCCAGCAGCAGCGGGACAGGGGAGTACCAAGAGACCCAGTACTTC. Combining the CDR3 with reference TRBV7-9 and TRBJ2-5 gives the whole variable domain DTGVSQNPRHKITKRGQNVTFRCDPISEHNRLYWYRQTLGQGPEFLTYFQNEAQLEKSRLLSDRFSAERPKGSFSTLEIQRTEQGDSAMYLCASSSGTGEYQETQYFGPGTRLLVL.

The chain has TRBV5-8 and TRBJ2-3; 9 bases fit TRBD2. The CDR3 sequence is 15 residues long. The trim removed 4 bases at V and 1 base at J, leaving 4 bases unmatched. Germline values: CDR1 SGHTS, CDR2 YDEGEE. The CDR3 here is CASSLRTSGTDTQYF. The CDR3 bases are TGTGCCAGCAGCCTTCGGACTAGCGGCACAGATACGCAGTATTTT.

V and J are TRBV7-7 and TRBJ1-5; D unclear. The length of the CDR3 is 19 residues. V was pared by 1 base and J by 2 bases, with 21 bases between. Germline V gives CDR1 SSHAT, CDR2 FNYEAQ (reference sequence). CDR3 DNA: TGTGCCAGCAGCTTAGGAAGCCTCTCGACGGGAAAAGGCAATCAGCCCCAGCATTTT. Its protein is CASSLGSLSTGKGNQPQHF.

This chain joins TRBV9 and TRBJ2-2, with 8 bases matching TRBD2. The CDR3 sequence is 14 residues long. Germline V gives CDR1 SGDLS, CDR2 YYNGEE. The trim removed 0 bases at V and 8 bases at J, leaving 3 bases unmatched. The CDR3 here is CASSVAAGEGELFF. CDR3 in DNA: TGTGCCAGCAGCGTAGCAGCGGGAGAAGGGGAGCTGTTTTTT. Filled out from reference TRBV9 and TRBJ2-2, the complete variable domain reads DSGVTQTPKHLITATGQRVTLRCSPRSGDLSVYWYQQSLDQGLQFLIQYYNGEERAKGNILERFSAQQFPDLHSELNLSSLELGDSALYFCASSVAAGEGELFFGEGSRLTVL.

The gene calls are TRBV5-1 and TRBJ2-3, with a possible D match to TRBD1 (7 bases). Germline CDR1 and CDR2: SGHRS and YFSETQ. Trimming removed 4 bases at V and 4 bases at J, with 19 bases between. The CDR3 extends over 16 amino acids. The CDR3 reads CASSLGGQPGADTQYF. Here the CDR3 DNA reads TGCGCCAGCAGCCTGGGGGGACAGCCGGGAGCAGATACGCAGTATTTT. Supplemented by reference TRBV5-1 and TRBJ2-3, the full variable domain reads KAGVTQTPRYLIKTRGQQVTLSCSPISGHRSVSWYQQTPGQGLQFLFEYFSETQRNKGNFPGRFSGRQFSNSRSEMNVSTLELGDSALYLCASSLGGQPGADTQYFGPGTRLTVL.

This chain joins TRBV3-1 (or the pseudogene TRBV3-2) and TRBJ2-7; 9 nucleotides line up with TRBD2. CDR3 length: 14 amino acids. Per the germline V gene, CDR1 is LGHDT and CDR2 is YNNKEL (reference sequence). V dropped 2 bases and J dropped 5; count of bases not matched to a gene: 4. The CDR3 coding sequence is TGTGCCAGCAGCCAACGCGGGAGGGCCCACGAGCAGTACTTC. Translation gives CASSQRGRAHEQYF.

V is TRBV7-9 and J is TRBJ1-2; 11 nucleotides match TRBD1. CDR3 length: 15 residues. Trimming at V came to 1 base and at J to 4 bases, leaving 2 bases not matched to a gene. Germline CDR1 reads SEHNR; CDR2 reads FQNEAQ (reference sequence). CDR3 loop: CASSLVGTGGYGYTF. The CDR3 nucleotides are TGTGCCAGCAGCTTAGTTGGGACAGGGGGCTATGGCTACACCTTC.

The V and J genes are TRBV2 and TRBJ1-2; 8 positions agree with TRBD1. The CDR3 runs 15 residues. Germline V gene sequence: CDR1 SNHLY, CDR2 FYNNEI. V shed 5 bases and J 4 bases; nucleotides not matched to a gene: 9. The CDR3 protein is CASSPLRQGIYGYTF. Written as DNA, the CDR3 is TGTGCCAGCAGTCCTTTGAGACAGGGGATCTATGGCTACACCTTC.